This T cell receptor (beta chain) was observed in a study of Graves' ophthalmopathy and Graves' hyperthyroidism (dated by TCRdb to the late 2010s). Notes on the research overall: Peripheral blood was collected at initial diagnosis, before any treatment. In five or six hyperthyroidism patients, the T-cell repertoires found in thyroid tissue were compared with those found in blood. In total, 135 blood samples were TCR-sequenced: fewer than 50 ophthalmopathy, under 85 hyperthyroidism and about 17 hyperthyroidism-to-ophthalmopathy patients. The study used TCR beta repertoire signatures to distinguish Graves' ophthalmopathy from Graves' hyperthyroidism and to predict progression to ophthalmopathy. After sampling, hyperthyroidism patients received methimazole starting at 30 mg daily, and ophthalmopathy patients received high-dose intravenous methylprednisolone. To explore V-J signatures distinguishing ophthalmopathy from hyperthyroidism, a discovery set of more than 95 patients (about 44 ophthalmopathy, 57 stable hyperthyroidism) was enrolled. An independent validation cohort was composed of some 19 hyperthyroidism patients and 17 patients who later progressed from hyperthyroidism to ophthalmopathy.

This clonotype was observed a few times. Its antigen remains unidentified. No base-level quality is on record; no much larger clone is a single base apart. What the work shows at the level of the full study, not this receptor alone: Most of the expanded thyroid clonotypes with a frequency above 0.001 were also detected in blood, and it was suggested that the thyroid immune response may be reflected by blood repertoires. No statistical method was used to predetermine the sample size, and group allocation was not hidden from the investigators. In validation, the model predicted ophthalmopathy progression with nearly 71% sensitivity and roughly 72% specificity; 12 predicted patients were CT-confirmed with GO in a median of approximately 6.2 months. In cross-validation, the 13-signature model distinguished ophthalmopathy from stable hyperthyroidism with 85% to 90% sensitivity and almost 83% specificity, and in the test set the corresponding values were about 80% and 75%.

The ophthalmopathy patients had moderately to severely active disease, with a Clinical Activity Score of 3 or higher, a NOSPECS grade of 4 or higher, and a disease duration of less than 3 months. Patients were excluded if they had other autoimmune diseases, uncontrolled infections, pregnancy or lactation. Clinical symptoms, serum thyroxine, TRAb, thyroid ultrasound and orbital computed tomography formed the basis of the diagnosis. Ficoll-Paque density gradient centrifugation was used to isolate PBMCs from around 10 ml of fresh peripheral blood. Trizol reagent was used to extract the total RNA, and its quality was then checked on an Agilent 2100 Bioanalyzer. For repertoire sequencing, TCR beta CDR3 regions were amplified from RNA transcripts. The first round was an RT-PCR using HTBI primers with the Qiagen OneStep RT-PCR kit, and this first round was followed by a second-round multiplex PCR, then size selection and purification. Libraries were sequenced paired-end with 100 bp reads on an Illumina HiSeq2000. The authors' analysis ran thus. SOAPnuke was used for read processing, and reads with adapters, uncalled bases, a mean Phred below 15, or no exact constant-primer or identifier match were discarded. COPE v1.2.5 was used to merge high-quality paired reads. Unique nucleotide sequences were defined as clonotypes and aligned to IMGT TRB V, D and J references using MiTCR v1.1. The analysis was limited to V-J combinations with a frequency above 0.0001, which together covered just over 98% of the repertoires. For each V-J combination, a TCR clonal expansion and chaos score was defined as the ratio of F50 clonal expansion to chaos observed in the TCRdist matrix. Features were reduced by Welch's t-statistics and random forest to around 14 V-J combinations, which fed a naive Bayes classifier. Thyroid-blood repertoire similarity was quantified with the Morisita-Horn index. TCRdb passed the public sequencing reads through fastp at Q25 and MiXCR, retaining productive beta sequences. Rows matching on CDR3 protein sequence are summarized as one entry with the most common DNA and genes. The V and J calls, along with clone size, are taken from TCRdb and not from the paper's own processing. The sample table shows approximately 700,000 distinct CDR3 sequences, and 40% are seen once. The ten largest clones take up 44% of the sample.

The sequence was obtained from an adult man with Graves' ophthalmopathy. Source material: peripheral blood.

The bases are TGTGCCAGCAGCTTTCCCGGGACGAGCTCCTACGAGCAGTACTTC. This sequence encodes CASSFPGTSSYEQYF. Rearrangement joined TRBV11-2 to TRBJ2-7; the D gene assignment is perhaps TRBD1 or TRBD2, with each matching 5 bases. The germline ends are 12 bases apart after V is trimmed by 3 bases and J by 0 bases. Per the germline V gene, SGHAT is the CDR1 and FQNNGV is the CDR2. Measured from the cysteine to the phenylalanine, the CDR3 is 15 residues long. The DNA shown is the 45-base CDR3, in frame from base 1.